The source of this T cell receptor (beta chain) is a study of T cell responses to AZD1222 COVID-19 vaccine. Looked up from germline, CDR1 is SGHAT and CDR2 is FQNNGV. Trimming pared 3 bases from V and 0 bases from J, leaving 5 bases between. There are 13 residues in the CDR3. About this clone: What it binds is not known.

TCRdb keeps only in-frame clones here, not all; method: immunoSEQ multiplex PCR. The sample has fewer than 90,000 clones, about 90% seen once. Overall study results and limits: It should be noted that donors were predominantly white British and more often female, and clonal diversity was possibly underestimated. Baseline serostatus was positive in only a handful of AZD1222 recipients. Unmutated variant regions reportedly attract nearly half of all spike-specific TCRs.

Second-dose intervals near 4 or 12 weeks were combined. The source of this sequence is an adult who received the AZD1222 COVID-19 vaccine. V usage is TRBV11-2 and J usage is TRBJ1-1; D remains ambiguous. The specimen comprised peripheral blood, sampled 28 days after the second AZD1222 dose. The CDR3 here is CASSLQVNTEAFF. In DNA form, the CDR3 reads TGTGCCAGCAGCTTGCAGGTGAACACTGAAGCTTTCTTT.